This TCR beta chain was recovered during a study of OX40 agonist ivuxolimab in advanced cancers. General study findings and limits: Averaged across samples, CD8+ T cells carried more expanded clones than CD4+ did. The authors did not determine the antigen specificity of the expanded peripheral T cells. At 0.1 to 3.0 mg/kg and by week 6, clonal expansion occurred in CD4+ and CD8+ blood T cells.

TCRdb's table, derived via immunoSEQ multiplex PCR, lists solely in-frame clones and lacks some. The sample consists of tens of thousands of clones, roughly 86% of them appearing once. Details on this clone: Antigen specificity is unknown. The junction differs from germline at one of its ends, possibly a read error.

Blood samples were obtained at baseline, cycle 4 day 1, and cycle 7 day 1. Germline V lookup: CDR1 SGHRS, CDR2 YFSETQ. This CDR3 contains 12 residues. The sequence derives from an adult with an advanced solid tumor such as melanoma, head and neck, liver or kidney cancer. Source: CD4+ or CD8+ T cells sorted from blood, taken in a trial of the OX40 agonist ivuxolimab. V usage is TRBV5-1 and J usage is TRBJ2-7; TRBD1 matches 7 bases. For the CDR3, the DNA is TGTGCCAGCAGCAGTACAGGGGTCGAGCAGTACTTC. Amino acids: CASSSTGVEQYF.